A single sample gave rise to the 24 T cell receptor beta chains below, sequenced in a study of T-cell memory formation after mild COVID-19 (dated by TCRdb to the early 2020s). The library was made by 5' RACE. These reads were obtained on an Illumina NovaSeq 6000. Using fastp trimming at Q25 and MiXCR clonotype assembly, TCRdb reanalyzed the public sequencing data and kept in-frame beta chains. Rows with a matching CDR3 protein are joined into one entry that keeps the most common DNA and genes. The table for this sample lists roughly 410,000 distinct CDR3 sequences; roughly 26% of them were counted only once. 8.8% of the sample is held by the ten biggest clonotypes. The specimen sequenced was PBMCs or a T cell subset sorted from them (not recorded which). Receptors originate from an adult woman who had mild COVID-19 (a few samples of this study predate the infection). The sample titles of this study are shuffled in the database, so cell type and time point are left out; the donor was told from shared clones.

The gene calls are TRBV7-3 and TRBJ2-3; TRBD2 agrees at 9 bases. The germline CDR1 and CDR2 sequences are SGHTA and FQGTGA. The CDR3 contains 12 residues. V gave up 6 bases and J gave up 10 bases; unmatched junction bases: 5. CDR3 loop: CASSQTSGAQYF. CDR3 nucleotide sequence: TGTGCCAGCAGTCAGACTAGCGGTGCGCAGTATTTT.

This clonotype has only a few counts. The genes are TRBV10-3 and TRBJ2-1, with TRBD2 matching 13 bases. The CDR3 is 17 amino acids. V lost 5 bases and J lost 4; bases outside the gene matches: 8. The germline V gene encodes CDR1 ENHRY and CDR2 SYGVKD. As DNA, the CDR3 is TGTGCCATCAGTAGGACTAGCGGGAGATTCGCGTACAATGAGCAGTTCTTC. It yields the protein CAISRTSGRFAYNEQFF.

This clonotype has a handful of counts. This chain connects TRBV12-3 or TRBV12-4 to TRBJ1-5, with 7 bases matching TRBD1. The J segment lost 1 base and the V segment lost 5 bases, leaving 8 bases of the junction unmatched. The length of the CDR3 is 16 residues. The CDR3 loop reads CASSPEGAVSNQPQHF. CDR3 nucleotide sequence: TGTGCCAGCAGTCCGGAGGGGGCCGTAAGCAATCAGCCCCAGCATTTT.

The chain has TRBV6-2 or TRBV6-3 and TRBJ1-1; TRBD1 aligns across 8 bases. Germline V lookup: CDR1 MNHEY, CDR2 SVGEGT. The V gene end was trimmed by 4 bases and the J gene end by 3 bases; junction bases not matched to a gene: 7. The CDR3 covers 15 residues. The CDR3 loop reads CASSWDRRRHTEAFF. The CDR3 DNA sequence: TGTGCCAGCAGTTGGGACAGGCGGCGTCACACTGAAGCTTTCTTT.

This clonotype was counted between two and nine times. The rearrangement joins TRBV5-1 to TRBJ2-3; TRBD2 aligns across 12 bases. Trimming cost V 2 bases and J 3 bases; bases outside gene matches: 10. CDR3 length: 18 amino acids. Per germline, CDR1 SGHRS and CDR2 YFSETQ. The CDR3 loop is CASSFRTSGNVKTDTQYF. CDR3 nucleotide sequence: TGCGCCAGCAGCTTCCGGACTAGCGGGAACGTGAAGACAGATACGCAGTATTTT. Combining the CDR3 with reference TRBV5-1 and TRBJ2-3 gives the whole variable domain KAGVTQTPRYLIKTRGQQVTLSCSPISGHRSVSWYQQTPGQGLQFLFEYFSETQRNKGNFPGRFSGRQFSNSRSEMNVSTLELGDSALYLCASSFRTSGNVKTDTQYFGPGTRLTVL.

In this sample, this clonotype turned up a few times. The chain combines TRBV6-5 with TRBJ2-5; 7 bases map to TRBD1. CDR1 is MNHEY, CDR2 SVGAGI, per germline. This CDR3 is built from 14 residues. V shed 6 bases and J 3 bases; nucleotides not matched to a gene: 7. CDR3 nucleotide sequence: TGTGCCAGCAGGTCCTTCCAGGGGGAAGAGACCCAGTACTTC. Translation: CASRSFQGEETQYF.

The gene calls are TRBV6-6 and TRBJ1-1, with a tentative D call TRBD1 (5 bases). The CDR3 runs to 13 residues. Trimming removed 6 bases from V and 10 bases from J, with 18 bases in between. Looked up from germline, CDR1 is MNHNY and CDR2 is SVGAGI (reference sequence). The CDR3 DNA sequence: TGTGCCAGCAGATCTCCCGCCGGGACCGGAGCTTTCTTT. This encodes CASRSPAGTGAFF.

This clonotype was found a few times. This chain connects TRBV24-1 to TRBJ2-1; the match to TRBD2 covers 10 bases. CDR1 is KGHDR and CDR2 is SFDVKD in the germline V gene. V dropped 9 bases and J dropped 8; count of bases not matched to a gene: 9. This CDR3 spans 14 amino acids. CDR3 region: CATGASGSLDEQFF. In DNA form, the CDR3 reads TGTGCCACCGGGGCTAGCGGGAGTTTGGATGAGCAGTTCTTC.

The chain links TRBV6-2 or TRBV6-3 to TRBJ1-3, with D unresolved. The germline V and J ends were trimmed by 8 bases and 5 bases, with 19 bases remaining between them. The CDR3 contains 15 residues. CDR1 MNHEY and CDR2 SVGEGT come from the germline V gene. CDR3 coding DNA: TGTGCCAGCCTCCTTGACGGAACCCGGCGAAACACCATATATTTT. This codes for CASLLDGTRRNTIYF.

The chain couples TRBV30 to TRBJ2-1, with 9 bases aligning to TRBD2. Germline V gene lookup returns CDR1 GTSNPN and CDR2 SVGIG (reference sequence). The CDR3 contains 13 residues. V lost 5 bases, J lost 6 bases, and 5 bases stayed unmatched. Written as DNA, the CDR3 is TGTGCCTGGGTAGCGGGGGACCGCAATGAGCAGTTCTTC. This sequence encodes CAWVAGDRNEQFF.

This clonotype showed up just a few times. This chain uses TRBV25-1 with TRBJ2-1, with TRBD2 matching 11 bases. This CDR3 is built from 14 residues. In germline, CDR1 is MGHDK, CDR2 SYGVNS. The V and J ends lost 4 bases and 8 bases, in that order; junction bases with no gene match: 4. CDR3 amino acids: CASSVAGGRYEQFF. The DNA of the CDR3 is TGTGCCAGCAGTGTAGCGGGAGGGAGGTATGAGCAGTTCTTC. Based on the CDR3 plus reference TRBV25-1 and TRBJ2-1, the full variable domain is EADIYQTPRYLVIGTGKKITLECSQTMGHDKMYWYQQDPGMELHLIHYSYGVNSTEKGDLSSESTVSRIRTEHFPLTLESARPSHTSQYLCASSVAGGRYEQFFGPGTRLTVL.

This clonotype appeared a few times. The rearrangement uses TRBV30 and TRBJ1-2; D gene uncertain. Per the germline V gene, CDR1 is GTSNPN and CDR2 is SVGIG (reference sequence). Trimming removed 4 bases from V and 5 bases from J, with 8 bases in between. CDR3 size: 11 residues. The CDR3 coding sequence is TGTGCCTGGAATAGACTGTATGGCTACACCTTC. This encodes CAWNRLYGYTF.

The sample holds a few counts of this clonotype. V is TRBV3-1 and J is TRBJ1-6, with TRBD1 matching over 7 bases. Looked up from germline, CDR1 is LGHDT and CDR2 is YNNKEL (reference sequence). This CDR3 is 14 amino acids long. Losses at the gene ends were 3 bases for V and 6 bases for J; bases not matched to a gene: 2. In DNA form, the CDR3 reads TGTGCCAGCAGCCACAGGGACAGTAATTCACCCCTCCACTTT. Translated: CASSHRDSNSPLHF.

This clonotype occurred a few times. The chain carries TRBV7-2 and TRBJ2-3; TRBD2 aligns across 13 bases. From germline, CDR1 is SGHTA and CDR2 FQGNSA. The CDR3 consists of 17 residues. Unmatched junction bases numbered 12, after V lost 5 bases and J lost 7 bases. As DNA, the CDR3 is TGTGCCAGCAGCCCTCCGGGACTAGCGGGGCGGGGGAATACGCAGTATTTT. Translating gives CASSPPGLAGRGNTQYF.

This clonotype was recorded many times. This chain joins TRBV5-1 and TRBJ1-1; D perhaps matches TRBD1 (5 bases). There are 14 residues in the CDR3. The V end lost 4 bases, the J end lost 1 base, and 11 bases lay between the germline ends. CDR1 is SGHRS, CDR2 YFSETQ, per germline. The CDR3 sequence is CASSGGRTNTEAFF. The CDR3 region has the DNA TGCGCCAGCAGCGGGGGACGGACGAACACTGAAGCTTTCTTT. The full variable domain, with the rest looked up from reference TRBV5-1 and TRBJ1-1, is KAGVTQTPRYLIKTRGQQVTLSCSPISGHRSVSWYQQTPGQGLQFLFEYFSETQRNKGNFPGRFSGRQFSNSRSEMNVSTLELGDSALYLCASSGGRTNTEAFFGQGTRLTVV.

This clonotype turned up a few times. The chain links TRBV20-1 to TRBJ2-5, with D perhaps TRBD1 or TRBD2 (6 bases each). The CDR3 sequence is 18 residues long. Trimming stripped 0 bases from V and 2 bases from J, with 22 bases between. Germline values: CDR1 DFQATT, CDR2 SNEGSKA (reference sequence). CDR3 sequence reads: CSARDGGQGLRGQETQYF. The CDR3 DNA is TGCAGTGCTAGAGACGGTGGTCAGGGGCTCCGGGGGCAAGAGACCCAGTACTTC.

This clonotype was detected ten times or more. The chain joins TRBV7-9 to TRBJ2-1; TRBD2 agrees at 9 bases. The CDR3 has 18 amino acids. Germline V gives CDR1 SEHNR, CDR2 FQNEAQ (reference sequence). Losses at the gene ends were 0 bases for V and 8 bases for J; bases not matched to a gene: 14. The CDR3 spells CASSLAAGPSGMVYEQFF. DNA of the CDR3: TGTGCCAGCAGCTTAGCGGCCGGCCCTAGCGGGATGGTCTATGAGCAGTTCTTC.

DNA for the CDR3: TGTGCCAGCAGTCCGCAGGGGTCGAACACTGAAGCTTTCTTT. Translation gives CASSPQGSNTEAFF. The chain has TRBV7-2 and TRBJ1-1; D may be TRBD1 (6 bases). Germline CDR1 is SGHTA and CDR2 is FQGNSA. V was trimmed by 6 bases and J by 1 base, leaving 12 bases between them. CDR3 length: 14 residues.

The rearrangement joins TRBV20-1 to TRBJ1-2, with 10 positions matching TRBD1. The CDR3 contains 15 residues. Germline values: CDR1 DFQATT, CDR2 SNEGSKA (reference sequence). V shed 6 bases, J shed 4 bases, and the junction held 11 bases outside the gene matches. The CDR3 spells CSANIPGQGSYGYTF. Here the CDR3 DNA reads TGCAGTGCCAACATTCCGGGACAGGGGAGCTATGGCTACACCTTC.

The chain links TRBV5-1 to TRBJ1-1; TRBD1 matches at 10 bases. This CDR3 is built from 16 residues. The junction had 11 bases not matched to a gene; V was cut back by 4 bases and J by 5 bases. The V gene's germline CDR1 is SGHRS and CDR2 YFSETQ. The CDR3 sequence is CASSTGDRGEYTEAFF. CDR3 nucleotides: TGCGCCAGCAGCACGGGGGACAGGGGAGAATATACTGAAGCTTTCTTT.

J is TRBJ2-1 and V is TRBV14; D is unresolved. Trimming shortened V by 0 bases and J by 14 bases, and 14 bases separated the two germline ends. Germline CDR1 reads SGHDN; CDR2 reads FVKESK. There are 13 residues in the CDR3. The CDR3 nucleotides read TGTGCCAGCAGCCAAGATGGGCCGACATTGGAGTTCTTC. Residues: CASSQDGPTLEFF.

The chain employs TRBV12-3 or TRBV12-4 and TRBJ1-6, with 9 bases identical to TRBD1. V dropped 6 bases and J dropped 6; count of bases not matched to a gene: 6. The CDR3 loop spans 15 amino acids. The CDR3 sequence: CASRPQGAGNSPLHF. In DNA form, the CDR3 reads TGTGCCAGCAGACCACAGGGGGCTGGTAATTCACCCCTCCACTTT.

This clonotype was picked up a small number of times. The V and J genes are TRBV4-1 and TRBJ2-7, with D unresolved. Per germline, CDR1 MGHRA and CDR2 YSYEKL. V gave up 1 base and J gave up 2 bases, with 9 bases separating them. This CDR3 spans 14 amino acids. CDR3 sequence: CASSQATETYEQYF. CDR3 sequence (DNA): TGCGCCAGCAGCCAAGCGACTGAGACCTACGAGCAGTACTTC.

This chain links TRBV1 with TRBJ2-7; the table's D call, TRBD2, was not checked against the DNA. TRBV1 represents a pseudogene. The CDR3 covers 13 residues. The CDR3 DNA is TGCACCAGCCATCGGGAGGGTCCGGCCGAGCAGTACTTC. This gives the protein CTSHREGPAEQYF.